The next 5 T cell receptor beta chains were all read from a single sample in a study of neurological immune-mediated disorders. In TCRdb, the 5' RACE reads were re-called with MiXCR into one record per CDR3 protein. The sample contains more than 35,000 distinct CDR3 sequences, about 6.9% of which appear only once. Sample: CD4+ T cells from blood. All receptors derive from a woman in her 40s in good health.

The chain carries TRBV30 and TRBJ1-5; D is undetermined. V lost 5 bases and J 3 bases, leaving 14 bases between the germline ends. Germline V lookup: CDR1 GTSNPN, CDR2 SVGIG (reference sequence). This CDR3 region has 14 residues. CDR3 coding DNA: TGTGCCTGGGCATTGGGGAGAAACAATCAGCCCCAGCATTTT. It codes for CAWALGRNNQPQHF.

This clonotype was observed at least ten times. The chain carries TRBV5-1 and TRBJ2-1, with D possibly TRBD1 on 6 matching bases. V lost 4 bases and J 0 bases, leaving 11 bases between the germline ends. Germline CDR1 reads SGHRS; CDR2 reads YFSETQ. The CDR3 is made up of 15 amino acids. CDR3 sequence: CASSGDMSSYNEQFF. In DNA form, the CDR3 reads TGCGCCAGCAGCGGGGACATGAGCTCCTACAATGAGCAGTTCTTC.

This clonotype has ten or more counts. The chain couples TRBV3-1 to TRBJ2-3, with no clear D. Trimming stripped 4 bases from V and 5 bases from J, with 7 bases between. Germline V gene data show CDR1 as LGHDT and CDR2 as YNNKEL (reference sequence). The CDR3 has 12 residues. The CDR3 DNA follows: TGTGCCAGCAGCCCGACCGAAGATACGCAGTATTTT. The encoded protein is CASSPTEDTQYF.

This clonotype appeared once. The V call is TRBV5-5, the J call TRBJ2-3, with D tentatively TRBD2 (6 bases). The V end was cut by 4 bases, the J end by 5 bases, with 17 bases between. This CDR3 has 15 residues. Per germline, CDR1 SGHKS and CDR2 YYEKEE (reference sequence). The CDR3 DNA reads as TGTGCCAGCAGCCGCCAGAGTAGCGGTGGAGATACGCAGTATTTT. This sequence encodes CASSRQSSGGDTQYF.

This clonotype was observed at least ten times. V usage is TRBV6-5 and J usage is TRBJ1-6; D is undetermined. This CDR3 comprises 13 residues. The germline V gene has CDR1 MNHEY and CDR2 SVGAGI. Deletions cut 10 bases from V and 15 bases from J, with 22 bases between. The CDR3 region is CATRRQGIMDLHF. CDR3 coding DNA: TGTGCCACTCGACGACAAGGAATCATGGACCTCCACTTT.